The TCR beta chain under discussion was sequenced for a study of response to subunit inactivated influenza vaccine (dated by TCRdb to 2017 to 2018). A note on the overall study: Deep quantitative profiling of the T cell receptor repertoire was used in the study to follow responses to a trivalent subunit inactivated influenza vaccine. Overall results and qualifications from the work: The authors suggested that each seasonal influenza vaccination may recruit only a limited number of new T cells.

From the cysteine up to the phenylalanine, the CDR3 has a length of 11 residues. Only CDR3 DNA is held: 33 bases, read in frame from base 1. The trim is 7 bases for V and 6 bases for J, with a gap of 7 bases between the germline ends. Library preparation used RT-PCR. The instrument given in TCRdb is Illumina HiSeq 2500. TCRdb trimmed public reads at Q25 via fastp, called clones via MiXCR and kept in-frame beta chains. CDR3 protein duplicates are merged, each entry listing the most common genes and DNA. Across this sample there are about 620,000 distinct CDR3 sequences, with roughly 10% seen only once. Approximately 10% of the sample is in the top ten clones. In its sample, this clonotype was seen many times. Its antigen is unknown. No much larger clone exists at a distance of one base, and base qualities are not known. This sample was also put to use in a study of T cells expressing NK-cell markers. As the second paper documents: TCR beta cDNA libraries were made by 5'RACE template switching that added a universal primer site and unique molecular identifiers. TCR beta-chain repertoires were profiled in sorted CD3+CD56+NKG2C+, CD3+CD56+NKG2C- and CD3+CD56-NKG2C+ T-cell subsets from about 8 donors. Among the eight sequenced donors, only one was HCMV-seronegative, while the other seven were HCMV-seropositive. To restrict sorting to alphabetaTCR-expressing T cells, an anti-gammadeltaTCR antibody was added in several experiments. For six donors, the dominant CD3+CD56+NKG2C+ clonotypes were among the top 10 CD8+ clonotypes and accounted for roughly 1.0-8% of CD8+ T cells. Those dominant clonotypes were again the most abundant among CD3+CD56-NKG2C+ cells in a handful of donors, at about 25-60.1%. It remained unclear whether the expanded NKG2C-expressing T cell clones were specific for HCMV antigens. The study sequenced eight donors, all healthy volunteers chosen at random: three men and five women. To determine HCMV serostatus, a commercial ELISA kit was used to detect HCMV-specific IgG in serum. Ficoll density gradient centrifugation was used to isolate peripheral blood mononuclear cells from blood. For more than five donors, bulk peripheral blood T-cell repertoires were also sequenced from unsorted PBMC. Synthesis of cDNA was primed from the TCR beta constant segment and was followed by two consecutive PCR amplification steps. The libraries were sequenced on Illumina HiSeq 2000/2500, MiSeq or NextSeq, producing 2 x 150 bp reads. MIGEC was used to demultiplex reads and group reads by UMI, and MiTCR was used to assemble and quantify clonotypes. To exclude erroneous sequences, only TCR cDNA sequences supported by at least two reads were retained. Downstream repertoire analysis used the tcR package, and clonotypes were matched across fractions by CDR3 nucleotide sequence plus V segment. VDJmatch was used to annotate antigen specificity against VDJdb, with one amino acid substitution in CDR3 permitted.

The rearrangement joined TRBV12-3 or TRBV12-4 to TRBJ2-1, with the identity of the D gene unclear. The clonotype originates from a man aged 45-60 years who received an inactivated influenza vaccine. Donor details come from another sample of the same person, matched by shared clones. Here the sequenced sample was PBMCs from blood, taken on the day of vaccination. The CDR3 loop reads CASTYSNEQFF. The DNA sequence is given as TGTGCCAGCACTTATTCCAATGAGCAGTTCTTC.